One and the same sample provided the 31 T cell receptor beta chains below, sequenced in a study of T cell clonality in common variable immunodeficiency. TCRdb keeps only in-frame clones here, not all; method: immunoSEQ multiplex PCR. Singletons are absent from the sample, which has about 52,000 clones. The sequenced material came from peripheral blood mononuclear cells. The receptors stem from a person aged 18-70 years in good health.

This clone was counted ten times or more. The read ends 3 residues early relative to the CDR3; the germline J gene fills the gap. The chain recombines TRBV6-2 or TRBV6-3 with TRBJ2-7; D is ambiguous. V was shortened by 6 bases and J by 3 bases, with 12 bases between the two germline ends. The germline V gene has CDR1 MNHEY and CDR2 SVGEGT. The CDR3 runs to 13 residues. Partial CDR3 DNA: TGTGCCAGCAGGCAGTCAGGCTACTACGAG. It yields the protein CASRQSGYYE. The entire CDR3 is CASRQSGYYEQYF.

With respect to this clone: The read comes to an end 3 residues before the CDR3 does, leaving the germline J gene to fill in the end. The chain uses TRBV30 and TRBJ1-2; 8 bases fit TRBD1. After removal of 5 bases from V and 7 bases from J, the junction contained 15 bases not matched to a gene. The CDR3 spans 15 residues. Germline V gene lookup returns CDR1 GTSNPN and CDR2 SVGIG (reference sequence). The CDR3 DNA, read in part, is TGTGCCTGGCGCCGGCCTGGGCAGGGGGCGAGTGGC. Translated: CAWRRPGQGASG. The complete CDR3 reads CAWRRPGQGASGYTF.

This clone was detected ten times or more. CDR3 sequence: CAWSVGASGSHTDTQYF. The CDR3 bases that were read are TGTGCCTGGAGTGTAGGGGCTAGCGGGAGCCACACAGATACG. The V and J genes are TRBV30 and TRBJ2-3; 10 bases agree with TRBD2. The read terminates 3 residues ahead of where the CDR3 ends, so the germline J gene completes it. The length of the CDR3 is 17 residues. Looked up from germline, CDR1 is GTSNPN and CDR2 is SVGIG (reference sequence). V trimming: 0 bases; J trimming: 2 bases; junction bases outside the gene matches: 8.

This clone was detected ten times or more. The read ends 3 residues early relative to the CDR3; the germline J gene fills the gap. This sequence joins TRBV6-2 or TRBV6-3 and TRBJ1-2; TRBD1 matches at 8 bases. With 5 bases clipped from V and 5 bases from J, the junction kept 4 bases outside the gene matches. The CDR3 runs to 13 residues. CDR1 and CDR2 (germline): MNHEY, SVGEGT. The sequenced part of the CDR3 DNA is TGTGCCAGCAGTCCCCGGGACAGGTATGGC. Amino acids: CASSPRDRYG. The entire CDR3 is CASSPRDRYGYTF.

This clone was seen at least ten times. The sequenced fragment ends 3 residues before the CDR3 boundary, so the rest is inferred from the germline J gene. The chain employs TRBV2 and TRBJ2-4, with 8 bases aligning to TRBD2. The CDR3 is 18 residues long. Trimming took 5 bases from V and 6 from J; bases not matched to a gene: 18. The germline V gene encodes CDR1 SNHLY and CDR2 FYNNEI. The part of the CDR3 DNA that was read is TGTGCCAGCAGTCTTAGGGGGGAACTAGCGGCGCCTCGAAACATT. This sequence encodes CASSLRGELAAPRNI. The entire CDR3 reads CASSLRGELAAPRNIQYF.

Many counts were recorded for this clone. From the germline J gene comes the end of the CDR3, since the read stops 3 residues before it. The gene calls are TRBV5-1 and TRBJ2-1; the match to TRBD1 covers 9 bases. With V trimmed by 4 bases and J by 4 bases, 9 bases remained unmatched. CDR3 length: 16 amino acids. The V gene's germline CDR1 is SGHRS and CDR2 YFSETQ. The CDR3 spells CASSVDGTGQYNEQFF. The covered CDR3 bases are TGCGCCAGCAGCGTGGATGGGACAGGGCAGTACAATGAG. Drawing the rest from reference TRBV5-1 and TRBJ2-1, the complete variable domain is KAGVTQTPRYLIKTRGQQVTLSCSPISGHRSVSWYQQTPGQGLQFLFEYFSETQRNKGNFPGRFSGRQFSNSRSEMNVSTLELGDSALYLCASSVDGTGQYNEQFFGPGTRLTVL.

The sample holds many counts of this clone. The CDR3 extends 3 residues past the end of the read, so its final part is completed from the germline J gene. V is TRBV30 and J is TRBJ2-2; the D is unclear. Per germline, CDR1 GTSNPN and CDR2 SVGIG (reference sequence). This CDR3 is built from 14 residues. The ends were cut back, 1 base at V and 4 bases at J, with 10 bases in the middle. CDR3 sequence: CAWSATLVTGELFF. The CDR3 bases that were read are TGTGCCTGGAGTGCCACCTTAGTCACCGGGGAG.

This clone showed up many times. The read stops 3 residues short of the end of the CDR3; the missing end is completed from the germline J gene. This rearrangement joins TRBV20-1 to TRBJ1-3, with D uncertain. Germline V gene data show CDR1 as DFQATT and CDR2 as SNEGSKA (reference sequence). Trimming left V 3 bases short and J 3 bases short, with 9 bases between. The CDR3 length is 13 residues. CDR3 loop: CSASHPGGNTIYF. The part of the CDR3 DNA that was read is TGCAGTGCTAGCCACCCAGGTGGAAACACC.

This clone was found many times. Incomplete CDR3 DNA: TGTGCCAGCAGCCAAGACACTGAGGATGAG. Translation gives CASSQDTEDE. The full CDR3 reads CASSQDTEDEQFF. The chain couples TRBV6-2 or TRBV6-3 to TRBJ2-1; D ambiguous. The sequenced fragment ends 3 residues before the CDR3 boundary, so the rest is inferred from the germline J gene. CDR3 length equals 13 residues. Germline V gene sequence: CDR1 MNHEY, CDR2 SVGEGT. Trimming pared 6 bases from V and 8 bases from J, leaving 14 bases between.

Remarks on this clone: The read ends 3 residues shy of where the CDR3 ends; the end is completed using the germline J gene. V and J are TRBV19 and TRBJ1-2, with 8 nucleotides matching TRBD1. The CDR3 has 13 residues. Germline CDR1 reads LNHDA; CDR2 reads SQIVND (reference sequence). The CDR3 loop is CASRLDRVASYTF. CDR3 bases read: TGTGCCAGTCGATTGGACAGGGTGGCAAGC. The full variable domain, its missing parts supplied by reference TRBV19 and TRBJ1-2, is DGGITQSPKYLFRKEGQNVTLSCEQNLNHDAMYWYRQDPGQGLRLIYYSQIVNDFQKGDIAEGYSVSREKKESFPLTVTSAQKNPTAFYLCASRLDRVASYTFGSGTRLTVV.

Concerning this clone: The missing CDR3 end, 3 residues past where the read stops, is filled in from the germline J gene. This chain connects TRBV20-1 to TRBJ1-4; D is undetermined. Germline loops: CDR1 DFQATT, CDR2 SNEGSKA (reference sequence). V was cut by 0 bases and J by 8 bases, with 13 bases left in between. This CDR3 contains 14 residues. The CDR3 bases that were read are TGCAGTGCTAGAGATCACATGTTGGGCGAAAAA. This gives the protein CSARDHMLGEK. The whole CDR3 sequence is CSARDHMLGEKLFF.

This clone appeared many times. The read finishes 3 residues shy of the CDR3 end, and the germline J gene is used to complete it. This chain uses TRBV13 with TRBJ2-7, with D perhaps TRBD1 (6 bases). This CDR3 has 15 amino acids. Per germline, CDR1 PRHDT and CDR2 FYEKMQ (reference sequence). The germline V and J ends were trimmed by 6 bases and 5 bases, with 20 bases remaining between them. The CDR3 here is CASSFRRAGVDEQYF. The part of the CDR3 DNA that was read is TGTGCCAGCAGTTTCAGAAGGGCAGGGGTCGACGAG.

This clone was picked up many times. The CDR3 end falls 3 residues outside the read, so it is completed with the germline J gene. The chain employs TRBV5-6 and TRBJ2-7, with a possible D match to TRBD1 (5 bases). The V gene lost 0 bases and the J gene lost 6 bases, with 13 bases spanning the gap. This CDR3 region has 14 residues. Germline V gives CDR1 SGHDT, CDR2 YYEEEE. CDR3 sequence reads: CASSLGRVSVEQYF. The DNA read from the CDR3 is TGTGCCAGCAGCTTGGGCAGGGTAAGCGTCGAG.

On this clone: The read terminates 3 residues before the CDR3 end, so the remaining end is supplied by the germline J gene. This sequence joins TRBV18 and TRBJ1-2; D remains ambiguous. The germline V gene has CDR1 KGHSH and CDR2 LQKENI. The CDR3 length is 14 residues. Trimming took off 3 bases at V and 3 bases at J, with 11 bases between the two ends. Incomplete CDR3 DNA: TGTGCCAGCTCACCCGGTAGAAGGGACTATGGC. It yields the protein CASSPGRRDYG. The complete CDR3 reads CASSPGRRDYGYTF.

This clone was seen many times. CDR3 bases read: TGCGCCAGCAGCCCCAATTCCCAGGGTGGGAACACTGAA. Encoded protein: CASSPNSQGGNTE. The complete CDR3 sequence is CASSPNSQGGNTEAFF. The chain has TRBV5-1 and TRBJ1-1; tentatively, D is TRBD1 (5 bases). The CDR3 end is not reached by the read, which stops 3 residues before it; the germline J gene fills it in. Trimming left V 4 bases short and J 1 base short, with 17 bases between. The germline V gene has CDR1 SGHRS and CDR2 YFSETQ. The CDR3 has 16 amino acids.

As regards this clone: The CDR3 extends 3 residues past the end of the read, so its final part is completed from the germline J gene. The gene calls are TRBV18 and TRBJ2-3; 7 bases agree with TRBD2. The length of the CDR3 is 14 residues. Germline CDR1 is KGHSH and CDR2 is LQKENI. CDR3 DNA (partial): TGTGCCAGCTCATCTAGCGGCGAACAAGAGACG. Its protein is CASSSSGEQET. In full, the CDR3 is CASSSSGEQETQYF.

Details on this clone: The read stops 3 residues short of the end of the CDR3; the missing end is completed from the germline J gene. The V call is TRBV5-6, the J call TRBJ2-2; D might be TRBD2 (5 bases). Germline-derived CDR1 and CDR2 are SGHDT and YYEEEE. There are 15 residues in the CDR3. The covered CDR3 bases are TGTGCCAGCAGCTATACCACGAGCGGTAATGAAAAG. It specifies CASSYTTSGNEK. The entire CDR3 protein is CASSYTTSGNEKLFF.

On this clone itself: Read data end 3 residues before the CDR3 end; the end is taken from the germline J gene. The chain combines TRBV6-2 or TRBV6-3 with TRBJ2-7; 7 bases agree with TRBD1. J gave up 6 bases and V 5 bases, and 10 bases lay outside the gene matches. The CDR3 loop spans 14 amino acids. Germline V gene data show CDR1 as MNHEY and CDR2 as SVGEGT. The DNA read from the CDR3 is TGTGCCAGCAGTCGCCCCCGACAGGGACGCGAG. Protein product: CASSRPRQGRE. The whole CDR3 reads CASSRPRQGREQYF.

This clone occurred many times. The read finishes 3 residues shy of the CDR3 end, and the germline J gene is used to complete it. The rearrangement uses TRBV20-1 and TRBJ1-2; TRBD1 matches 9 bases. The germline CDR1 and CDR2 sequences are DFQATT and SNEGSKA (reference sequence). The CDR3 has 15 amino acids. The CDR3: CSASPQGAIRYDYTF. The DNA read from the CDR3 is TGCAGTGCATCACCACAGGGGGCCATTCGGTACGAC.

This clone showed up many times. The CDR3 goes on 3 residues after the read ends, and that part is filled in from the germline J gene. The V and J genes are TRBV2 and TRBJ2-3; maybe TRBD1 (6 bases). The length of the CDR3 is 14 residues. V dropped 6 bases and J dropped 3 bases, with 13 bases sitting between them. The germline V gene has CDR1 SNHLY and CDR2 FYNNEI. CDR3 bases read: TGTGCCAGCAGAACGTCAGGGGAAACAGATACG. This translates into CASRTSGETDT. The entire CDR3 is CASRTSGETDTQYF.

In the case of this clone: The read finishes 3 residues shy of the CDR3 end, and the germline J gene is used to complete it. This rearrangement joins TRBV18 to TRBJ1-3; 8 positions agree with TRBD1. The CDR3 spans 15 residues. CDR1 and CDR2 from the germline V gene are KGHSH and LQKENI. V lost 6 bases to trimming and J lost 3 bases; unmatched junction nucleotides: 7. CDR3 bases read: TGTGCCAGCTCCACAGGGGGGGCAAATGGAAACACC. It codes for CASSTGGANGNT. The full-length CDR3 reads as CASSTGGANGNTIYF.

This clone was detected ten times or more. The CDR3 is cut off 3 residues early in the read; its end comes from the germline J gene. V and J are TRBV29-1 and TRBJ2-3; maybe TRBD1 (5 bases). CDR3 length equals 14 residues. Germline CDR1 reads SQVTM; CDR2 reads ANQGSEA. V lost 4 bases and J 0 bases, leaving 11 bases between the germline ends. The sequenced CDR3 bases are TGCAGCGTTGCGCAGGGCGAGAGCACAGATACG. The encoded protein is CSVAQGESTDT. Given in full, the CDR3 is CSVAQGESTDTQYF.

This clone has only a few counts. The read finishes 3 residues shy of the CDR3 end, and the germline J gene is used to complete it. This chain uses TRBV13 with TRBJ1-6, with TRBD1 matching 9 bases. Trimming removed 5 bases from V and 4 bases from J; junction bases left unmatched: 6. The CDR3 contains 16 residues. CDR1 PRHDT and CDR2 FYEKMQ come from the germline V gene (reference sequence). The part of the CDR3 DNA that was read is TGTGCCAGCAGCCCTGGACAGGGGAATTATAATTCACCC. Protein sequence: CASSPGQGNYNSP. In full, the CDR3 reads CASSPGQGNYNSPLHF.

Many counts were recorded for this clone. The CDR3 end falls 3 residues outside the read, so it is completed with the germline J gene. The chain links TRBV7-9 to TRBJ1-1; D not resolved. The CDR3 totals 15 residues. Germline values: CDR1 SEHNR, CDR2 FQNEAQ (reference sequence). V was pared by 0 bases and J by 0 bases, with 8 bases between. The CDR3 sequence: CASSLAQTLNTEAFF. The part of the CDR3 DNA that was read is TGTGCCAGCAGCTTAGCGCAAACATTGAACACTGAA.

At least ten counts were recorded for this clone. Coverage ceases 3 residues before the CDR3 finishes, and the germline J gene fills in the end. The chain joins TRBV28 to TRBJ1-5; possibly TRBD1 for D (6 bases). Trimming shortened V by 3 bases and J by 2 bases, and 11 bases separated the two germline ends. In germline, CDR1 is MDHEN, CDR2 SYDVKM. The CDR3 spans 15 residues. The CDR3 region is CASSFRGARNQPQHF. The sequenced part of the CDR3 DNA is TGTGCCAGCAGTTTTCGGGGGGCTCGCAATCAGCCC.

The DNA read from the CDR3 is TGTGCCAGCAGCTTAGCGGTGCCAGTGTATGGC. Amino acid sequence: CASSLAVPVYG. From start to end, the CDR3 is CASSLAVPVYGYTF. The chain links TRBV7-9 to TRBJ1-2, with unresolved D. The CDR3 extends 3 residues past the end of the read, so its final part is completed from the germline J gene. The CDR3 sequence is 14 residues long. Germline V gives CDR1 SEHNR, CDR2 FQNEAQ (reference sequence). V was pared by 0 bases and J by 5 bases, with 10 bases between.

Details on this clone: The observed sequence ends 3 residues before the CDR3 terminus, with the missing tail filled in from the germline J gene. The chain is built from TRBV2 and TRBJ1-2; D is possibly TRBD1 (5 bases). The germline V gene encodes CDR1 SNHLY and CDR2 FYNNEI. CDR3 length equals 15 residues. CDR3 in amino acids: CASTEGLAVVYDYTF. The CDR3 bases that were read are TGTGCCAGCACCGAGGGACTAGCGGTAGTCTACGAC.

As for this clone: The CDR3 end falls 3 residues outside the read, so it is completed with the germline J gene. The chain couples TRBV7-2 to TRBJ2-5; TRBD1 is a possible D gene (6 bases). CDR3 length: 16 residues. Per germline, CDR1 SGHTA and CDR2 FQGNSA. The covered CDR3 bases are TGTGCCAGCAGCTTAGCGGGAACCACCCGGACAGATACC. Its protein product is CASSLAGTTRTDT. The full CDR3 protein reads CASSLAGTTRTDTQYF.

A few counts support this clone. The read terminates 3 residues before the CDR3 end, so the remaining end is supplied by the germline J gene. The chain has TRBV19 and TRBJ2-3, with 10 bases fitting TRBD2. CDR3 length: 16 residues. Looked up from germline, CDR1 is LNHDA and CDR2 is SQIVND (reference sequence). CDR3 DNA (partial): TGTGCCAGTAGACCCCCGGGTAGCGGGGGGCAAGAGACG. It encodes CASRPPGSGGQET. The CDR3 reads in full as CASRPPGSGGQETQYF. Looking up the rest from reference TRBV19 and TRBJ2-3 gives the full variable domain: DGGITQSPKYLFRKEGQNVTLSCEQNLNHDAMYWYRQDPGQGLRLIYYSQIVNDFQKGDIAEGYSVSREKKESFPLTVTSAQKNPTAFYLCASRPPGSGGQETQYFGPGTRLTVL.

At least ten counts were recorded for this clone. The DNA ends 3 residues before the CDR3 does, and the rest of the CDR3 is filled in from the germline J gene. The rearrangement links TRBV30 to TRBJ2-3; 7 nucleotides align to TRBD1. The germline V gene encodes CDR1 GTSNPN and CDR2 SVGIG (reference sequence). The CDR3 runs to 13 residues. CDR3 region: CAGCRGGWETQYF. The sequenced CDR3 bases are TGTGCCGGGTGTCGAGGGGGCTGGGAGACG.

This clone was seen ten or more times. The read stops 3 residues short of the end of the CDR3; the missing end is completed from the germline J gene. The chain has TRBV19 and TRBJ2-1; TRBD2 matches at 8 bases. The CDR3 is made up of 15 amino acids. J lost 8 bases, V lost 1 base, and 7 bases had no gene match. Germline assignment: CDR1 LNHDA and CDR2 SQIVND (reference sequence). The sequenced CDR3 bases are TGTGCCAGTAGTATAGGGCTAAGCGGGAGCGATGAG. It translates to CASSIGLSGSDE. The whole CDR3 region reads CASSIGLSGSDEQFF.